This T cell receptor beta chain originates from a study of blood T cell repertoires in COVID-19. Germline-derived CDR1 and CDR2 are SGHAT and FQNNGV. V shed 8 bases and J 7 bases; nucleotides not matched to a gene: 7. CDR3 length equals 13 residues. Everyone who took part was 18 to 89 years old, and they came from about 25 US areas. Clinical histories supplied by participants themselves formed the basis of cohort assignment. Measured with immunoSEQ multiplex PCR; TCRdb has only the in-frame clones, and not every one. The sample shows about 200,000 clones, around four fifths of them seen only once. This receptor was identified in a man aged 40-55 years who had recovered from COVID-19. Sequenced: PBMCs or T cells enriched from blood (not recorded which). This rearrangement joins TRBV11-2 to TRBJ2-1, with TRBD2 matching over 8 bases. The CDR3 loop is CASASGLANEQFF. CDR3 DNA: TGTGCCAGCGCTAGCGGGCTTGCGAATGAGCAGTTCTTC.